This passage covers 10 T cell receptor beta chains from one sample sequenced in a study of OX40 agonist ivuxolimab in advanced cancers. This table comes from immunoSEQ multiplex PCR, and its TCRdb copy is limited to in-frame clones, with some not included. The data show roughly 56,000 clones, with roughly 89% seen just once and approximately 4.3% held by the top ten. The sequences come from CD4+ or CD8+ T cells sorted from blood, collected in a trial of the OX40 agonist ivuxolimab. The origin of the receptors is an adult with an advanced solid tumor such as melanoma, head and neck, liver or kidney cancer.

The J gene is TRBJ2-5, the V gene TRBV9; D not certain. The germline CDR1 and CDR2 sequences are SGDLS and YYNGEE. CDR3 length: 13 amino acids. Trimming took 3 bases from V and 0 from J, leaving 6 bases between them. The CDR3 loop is CASSDRYQETQYF. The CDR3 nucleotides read TGTGCCAGCAGCGACCGGTACCAAGAGACCCAGTACTTC.

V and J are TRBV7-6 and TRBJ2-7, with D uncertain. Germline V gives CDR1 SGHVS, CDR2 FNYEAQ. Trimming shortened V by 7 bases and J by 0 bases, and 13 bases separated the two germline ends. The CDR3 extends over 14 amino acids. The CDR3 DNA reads TGTGCCAGCACCCCGCGAGGCGGCTCCTACGAGCAGTACTTC. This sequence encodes CASTPRGGSYEQYF.

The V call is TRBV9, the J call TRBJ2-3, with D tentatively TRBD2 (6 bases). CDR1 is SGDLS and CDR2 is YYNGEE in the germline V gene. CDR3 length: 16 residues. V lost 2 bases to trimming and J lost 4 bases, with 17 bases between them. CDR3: CASSVRRGLPPDTQYF. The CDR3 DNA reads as TGTGCCAGCAGCGTCCGAAGGGGACTTCCCCCAGATACGCAGTATTTT.

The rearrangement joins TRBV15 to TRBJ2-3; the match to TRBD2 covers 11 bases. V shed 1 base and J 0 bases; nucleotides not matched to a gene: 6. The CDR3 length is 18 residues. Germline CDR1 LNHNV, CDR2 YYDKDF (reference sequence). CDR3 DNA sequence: TGTGCCACCAGCAGAGTAGCGGGGGGGCCGGCTAGCACAGATACGCAGTATTTT. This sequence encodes CATSRVAGGPASTDTQYF.

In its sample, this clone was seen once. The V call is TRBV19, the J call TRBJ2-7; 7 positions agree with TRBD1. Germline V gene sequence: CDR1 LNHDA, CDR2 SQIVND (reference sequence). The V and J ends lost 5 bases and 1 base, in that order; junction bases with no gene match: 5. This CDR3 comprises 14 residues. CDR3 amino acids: CASSQQGDSYEQYF. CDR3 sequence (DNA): TGTGCCAGTAGTCAGCAGGGGGATTCCTACGAGCAGTACTTC.

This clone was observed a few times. The CDR3 region is CASNGGGGPYNSPLHF. The CDR3 DNA reads as TGTGCCAGCAATGGCGGAGGGGGTCCATATAATTCACCCCTCCACTTT. This sequence joins TRBV2 and TRBJ1-6; a weak D match, TRBD1 (6 bases). CDR3 size: 16 residues. Trimming left V 7 bases short and J 4 bases short, with 17 bases between. Germline CDR1 and CDR2: SNHLY and FYNNEI.

CDR3 coding DNA: TGTGCCAGCAGCTTTCCCTCCGGCAGGGACCTCTACGAGCAGTACTTC. Encoded protein: CASSFPSGRDLYEQYF. V is TRBV11-2 and J is TRBJ2-7; D may match TRBD1 or TRBD2 (5 bases each). The CDR3 consists of 16 residues. Deletions cut 3 bases from V and 3 bases from J, with 18 bases between. Germline assignment: CDR1 SGHAT and CDR2 FQNNGV.

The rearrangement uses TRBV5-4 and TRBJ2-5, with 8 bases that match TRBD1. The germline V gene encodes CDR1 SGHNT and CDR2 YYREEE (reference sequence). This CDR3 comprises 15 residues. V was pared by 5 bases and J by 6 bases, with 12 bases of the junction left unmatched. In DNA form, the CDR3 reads TGTGCCAGCAGAAAGGACAGGGATTTTTTAAAGACCCAGTACTTC. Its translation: CASRKDRDFLKTQYF. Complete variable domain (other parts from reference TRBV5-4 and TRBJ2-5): ETGVTQSPTHLIKTRGQQVTLRCSSQSGHNTVSWYQQALGQGPQFIFQYYREEENGRGNFPPRFSGLQFPNYSSELNVNALELDDSALYLCASRKDRDFLKTQYFGPGTRLLVL.

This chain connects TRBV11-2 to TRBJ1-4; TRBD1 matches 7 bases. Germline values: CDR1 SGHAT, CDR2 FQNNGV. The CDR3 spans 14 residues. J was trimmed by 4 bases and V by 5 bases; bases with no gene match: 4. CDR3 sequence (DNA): TGTGCCAGCAGCGCCGGGACAGATAATGAAAAACTGTTTTTT. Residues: CASSAGTDNEKLFF.

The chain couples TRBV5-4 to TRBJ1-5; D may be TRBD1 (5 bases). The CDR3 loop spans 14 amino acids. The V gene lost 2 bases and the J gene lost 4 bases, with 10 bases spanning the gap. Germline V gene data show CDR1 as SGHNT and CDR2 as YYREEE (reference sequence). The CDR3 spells CASSFGGWNQPQHF. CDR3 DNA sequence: TGTGCCAGCAGCTTTGGGGGGTGGAATCAGCCCCAGCATTTT.